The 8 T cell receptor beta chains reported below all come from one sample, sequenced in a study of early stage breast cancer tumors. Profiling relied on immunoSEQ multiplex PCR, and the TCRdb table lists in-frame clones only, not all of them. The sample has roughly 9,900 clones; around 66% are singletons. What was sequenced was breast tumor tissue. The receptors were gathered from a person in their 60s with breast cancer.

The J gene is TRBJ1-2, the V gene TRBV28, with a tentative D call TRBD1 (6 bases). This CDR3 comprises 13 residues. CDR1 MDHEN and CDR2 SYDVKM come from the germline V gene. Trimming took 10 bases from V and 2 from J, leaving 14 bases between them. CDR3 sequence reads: CATKQGGNYGYTF. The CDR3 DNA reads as TGTGCCACCAAACAGGGCGGAAACTATGGCTACACCTTC.

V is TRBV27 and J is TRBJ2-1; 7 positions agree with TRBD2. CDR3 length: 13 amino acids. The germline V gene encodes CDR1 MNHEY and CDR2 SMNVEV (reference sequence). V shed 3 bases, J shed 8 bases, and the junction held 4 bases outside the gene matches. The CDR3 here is CASSLRERDEQFF. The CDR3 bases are TGTGCCAGCAGTTTGCGGGAGAGGGATGAGCAGTTCTTC.

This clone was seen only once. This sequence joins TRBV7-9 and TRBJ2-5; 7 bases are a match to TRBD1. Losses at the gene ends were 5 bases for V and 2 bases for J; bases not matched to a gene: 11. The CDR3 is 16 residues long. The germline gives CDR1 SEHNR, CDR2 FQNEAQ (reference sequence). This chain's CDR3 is CASSHGWGQLQETQYF. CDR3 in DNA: TGTGCCAGCAGCCACGGATGGGGACAGCTACAAGAGACCCAGTACTTC. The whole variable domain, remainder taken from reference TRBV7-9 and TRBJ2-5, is DTGVSQNPRHKITKRGQNVTFRCDPISEHNRLYWYRQTLGQGPEFLTYFQNEAQLEKSRLLSDRFSAERPKGSFSTLEIQRTEQGDSAMYLCASSHGWGQLQETQYFGPGTRLLVL.

CDR3 sequence (DNA): TGTGCCAGCAGCCGAGATGTGCGGGTTAACAATGAGCAGTTCTTC. Its protein is CASSRDVRVNNEQFF. The chain employs TRBV7-9 and TRBJ2-1; D is perhaps TRBD2 (5 bases). Germline-derived CDR1 and CDR2 are SEHNR and FQNEAQ (reference sequence). The germline V and J ends were trimmed by 5 bases and 5 bases, with 16 bases remaining between them. The CDR3 has 15 residues.

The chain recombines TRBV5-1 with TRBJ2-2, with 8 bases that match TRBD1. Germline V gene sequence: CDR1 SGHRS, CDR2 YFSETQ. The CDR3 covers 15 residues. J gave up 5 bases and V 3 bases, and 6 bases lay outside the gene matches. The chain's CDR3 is CASSSSGQATGELFF. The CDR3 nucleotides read TGCGCCAGCAGCTCATCGGGACAGGCAACCGGGGAGCTGTTTTTT.

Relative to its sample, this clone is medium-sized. In nucleotides, the CDR3 is TGTGCCAGCAGCTTAGGGCAGGCTATGAACACTGAAGCTTTCTTT. It specifies CASSLGQAMNTEAFF. The chain is built from TRBV7-6 and TRBJ1-1, with D unclear. CDR1 and CDR2 from the germline V gene are SGHVS and FNYEAQ. V was clipped by 1 base and J by 0 bases, with 9 bases between them. This CDR3 contains 15 residues.

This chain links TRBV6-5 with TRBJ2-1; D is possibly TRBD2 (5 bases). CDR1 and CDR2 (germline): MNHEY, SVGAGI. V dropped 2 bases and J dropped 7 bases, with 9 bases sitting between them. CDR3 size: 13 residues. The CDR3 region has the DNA TGTGCCAGCAGTTACCTCAGAGGGAATGAGCAGTTCTTC. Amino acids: CASSYLRGNEQFF.

CDR3 nucleotide sequence: TGTGCCAGCAGTTACCGGGGACAGTACAATGAGCAGTTCTTC. This codes for CASSYRGQYNEQFF. The V and J genes are TRBV6-6 and TRBJ2-1; 7 nucleotides match TRBD1. The CDR3 loop spans 14 amino acids. CDR1 and CDR2 (germline): MNHNY, SVGAGI (reference sequence). The J segment lost 4 bases and the V segment lost 2 bases, leaving 2 bases of the junction unmatched.